This TCR beta chain was sequenced during a study of a mutant IDH1 vaccine in newly diagnosed glioma. Study details: The treated group averaged about 44 years old and was roughly 60% male, approximately 38% female.

Time point denoted: week 35, safety follow-up. Topical imiquimod accompanied each vaccine dose, which consisted of 300 ug of mutant IDH1 20-mer peptide. A word on this clone: Its antigen is not identified.

Per the germline V gene, CDR1 is GTSNPN and CDR2 is SVGIG (reference sequence). The CDR3 is made up of 14 amino acids. The junction had 5 bases not matched to a gene; V was cut back by 1 base and J by 5 bases. The table came from immunoSEQ multiplex PCR; TCRdb's copy has only in-frame clones and leaves some out. The table lists tens of thousands of clones, around 94% of them singletons. This TCR was recovered from a man aged 45-65 years with glioma. The chain joins TRBV30 to TRBJ1-5; 7 bases are shared with TRBD1. The sample in question was PBMCs, obtained from a glioma patient whose treatment included an IDH1 peptide vaccine. CDR3 nucleotide sequence: TGTGCCTGGAGTGGGAAAGGGGGCTATCAGCCCCAGCATTTT. Amino acid sequence: CAWSGKGGYQPQHF.